The rows below give T cell receptor beta chains drawn from one sample of a study of blood T cell repertoires in COVID-19. Profiling relied on immunoSEQ multiplex PCR, and the TCRdb table lists in-frame clones only, not all of them. The table has some 130,000 clones, about 86% seen once. The sequenced sample was PBMCs or T cells enriched from blood (not recorded which). The receptors stem from a man aged 35-49 years with acute COVID-19. Both conserved end residues are part of each CDR3. D genes are given only for firm matches. Expanded clones get a size class; other rows say once, few or many, or leave the size out.

v_gene: TRBV6-4
j_gene: TRBJ2-1
abundance: NA
d_gene: TRBD1
CDR3nt: TGTGCCAGCAGCGTCGGGACAGGGGAGAAGGTGCAGTTCTTC
CDR3aa: CASSVGTGEKVQFF

v_gene: TRBV6-6
j_gene: TRBJ2-2
abundance: NA
d_gene: NA
CDR3nt: TGTGCCAGCCTGGGGAGGACCACCGGGGAGCTGTTTTTT
CDR3aa: CASLGRTTGELFF

v_gene: TRBV12-3/TRBV12-4
j_gene: TRBJ2-2
abundance: NA
d_gene: NA
CDR3nt: TGTGCCAGCAGGCGCCGGGTAACTGGGGAGCTGTTTTTT
CDR3aa: CASRRRVTGELFF

v_gene: TRBV5-1
j_gene: TRBJ2-1
abundance: NA
d_gene: NA
CDR3nt: TGCGCCAGCAGCTTGACCCTTACTAATAATGAGCAGTTCTTC
CDR3aa: CASSLTLTNNEQFF

v_gene: TRBV19
j_gene: TRBJ2-7
abundance: NA
d_gene: NA
CDR3nt: TGTGCCAGTAGTATTCTGGAGGGGTTCGAGCAGTACTTC
CDR3aa: CASSILEGFEQYF

v_gene: TRBV7-6
j_gene: TRBJ1-1
abundance: few
d_gene: NA
CDR3nt: TGTGCCAGCAGCCCGGAGGCATTACTGAACACTGAAGCTTTCTTT
CDR3aa: CASSPEALLNTEAFF

v_gene: TRBV19
j_gene: TRBJ1-2
abundance: NA
d_gene: NA
CDR3nt: TGTGCCAGTAGTCCCGGGGGAGACTATGGCTACACCTTC
CDR3aa: CASSPGGDYGYTF

v_gene: TRBV6-2/TRBV6-3
j_gene: TRBJ2-5
abundance: NA
d_gene: TRBD1
CDR3nt: TGTGCCAGCAGTTCCGGGACAGGGGGCGAGACCCAGTACTTC
CDR3aa: CASSSGTGGETQYF

v_gene: TRBV28
j_gene: TRBJ2-5
abundance: NA
d_gene: TRBD1
CDR3nt: TGTGCCAGCAGTTTATCCAGGGGGCGAGAGACCCAGTACTTC
CDR3aa: CASSLSRGRETQYF

v_gene: TRBV2
j_gene: TRBJ2-7
abundance: NA
d_gene: NA
CDR3nt: TGTGCCAGCAGTGCAGCTTCACTCCCAATCTACGAGCAGTACTTC
CDR3aa: CASSAASLPIYEQYF

v_gene: TRBV5-1
j_gene: TRBJ2-7
abundance: NA
d_gene: NA
CDR3nt: TGCGCCAGCAGCTTGGACCCTATTGAGATGGGGCTGTACTTC
CDR3aa: CASSLDPIEMGLYF

v_gene: TRBV28
j_gene: TRBJ2-1
abundance: NA
d_gene: TRBD2
CDR3nt: TGTGCCAGCAGTCCCGGGACTAGCGGGATCTCCCTCATCAATGAGCAGTTCTTC
CDR3aa: CASSPGTSGISLINEQFF

v_gene: TRBV28
j_gene: TRBJ2-3
abundance: NA
d_gene: NA
CDR3nt: TGTGCCAGCAGAGAAGAGGCCCTGAGCACAGATACGCAGTATTTT
CDR3aa: CASREEALSTDTQYF

v_gene: TRBV18
j_gene: TRBJ2-1
abundance: NA
d_gene: NA
CDR3nt: TGTGCCAGCTCCAGTTCAGGGGAAAATGAGCAGTTCTTC
CDR3aa: CASSSSGENEQFF

v_gene: TRBV10-3
j_gene: TRBJ2-3
abundance: NA
d_gene: NA
CDR3nt: TGTGCCATCAGTGACCTGCAGGGAAACACAGATACGCAGTATTTT
CDR3aa: CAISDLQGNTDTQYF

v_gene: TRBV18
j_gene: TRBJ2-6
abundance: NA
d_gene: TRBD2
CDR3nt: TGTGCCAGCTCGCCTCCGGGACTAGCGGGAGGTGGGGCCAACGTCCTGACTTTC
CDR3aa: CASSPPGLAGGGANVLTF

v_gene: TRBV5-1
j_gene: TRBJ2-5
abundance: NA
d_gene: TRBD2
CDR3nt: TGCGCCAGCAGCTCGCTAGCGGCGGAGCAAGAGACCCAGTACTTC
CDR3aa: CASSSLAAEQETQYF

v_gene: TRBV6-1
j_gene: TRBJ2-7
abundance: once
d_gene: NA
CDR3nt: TGTGCCAGCGGTAGCGAGACCTACGAGCAGTACTTC
CDR3aa: CASGSETYEQYF

v_gene: TRBV19
j_gene: TRBJ2-5
abundance: once
d_gene: NA
CDR3nt: TGTGCCAGTAGTCAAGATCTAGCCGAGACCCAGTACTTC
CDR3aa: CASSQDLAETQYF

v_gene: TRBV27
j_gene: TRBJ2-7
abundance: NA
d_gene: NA
CDR3nt: TGTGCCAGCAGTCGTACAGGGCCCTACGAGCAGTACTTC
CDR3aa: CASSRTGPYEQYF

v_gene: TRBV30
j_gene: TRBJ1-2
abundance: NA
d_gene: NA
CDR3nt: TGTGCCTGGGAGGACGGACTCTATGGCTACACCTTC
CDR3aa: CAWEDGLYGYTF

v_gene: TRBV29-1
j_gene: TRBJ2-2
abundance: NA
d_gene: TRBD2
CDR3nt: TGCAGCGTTGGCTCGAGCGGGGGGGCTACCGGGGAGCTGTTTTTT
CDR3aa: CSVGSSGGATGELFF

v_gene: TRBV3-1/TRBV3-2
j_gene: TRBJ1-1
abundance: NA
d_gene: NA
CDR3nt: TGTGCCAGCAGCCAAGTAAGCAGGGCCCATGAAGCTTTCTTT
CDR3aa: CASSQVSRAHEAFF

v_gene: TRBV7-6
j_gene: TRBJ2-1
abundance: NA
d_gene: NA
CDR3nt: TGTGCCAGCAGCTTAGATGCGTTCTCCTACAATGAGCAGTTCTTC
CDR3aa: CASSLDAFSYNEQFF

v_gene: TRBV5-1
j_gene: TRBJ1-1
abundance: NA
d_gene: TRBD1
CDR3nt: TGCGCCAGCAGCAACAGGGGAAGCAAGACTGAAGCTTTCTTT
CDR3aa: CASSNRGSKTEAFF

v_gene: TRBV28
j_gene: TRBJ2-1
abundance: NA
d_gene: NA
CDR3nt: TGTGCCAGCAGTTCCCTTAGCGTCACTTCCTACAATGAGCAGTTCTTC
CDR3aa: CASSSLSVTSYNEQFF

v_gene: TRBV3-1/TRBV3-2
j_gene: TRBJ2-7
abundance: NA
d_gene: TRBD1
CDR3nt: TGTGCCAGCAGCCAAGACCCGGGACAGGACCACTCCTACGAGCAGTACTTC
CDR3aa: CASSQDPGQDHSYEQYF

v_gene: TRBV10-3
j_gene: TRBJ2-2
abundance: NA
d_gene: TRBD2
CDR3nt: TGTGCCATCTTCCCTAGCGGGGGGAACACCGGGGAGCTGTTTTTT
CDR3aa: CAIFPSGGNTGELFF

v_gene: TRBV14
j_gene: TRBJ2-7
abundance: NA
d_gene: NA
CDR3nt: TGTGCCAGCAGCTATTTACAGGGAGCCTACGAGCAGTACTTC
CDR3aa: CASSYLQGAYEQYF

v_gene: TRBV11-2
j_gene: TRBJ2-2
abundance: NA
d_gene: TRBD2
CDR3nt: TGTGCCAGCAGCTGGACTAGCGGGAGCACCGGGGAGCTGTTTTTT
CDR3aa: CASSWTSGSTGELFF

v_gene: TRBV5-1
j_gene: TRBJ2-5
abundance: NA
d_gene: NA
CDR3nt: TGCGCCAGCGGCCCGTGGGAGACCCAGTACTTC
CDR3aa: CASGPWETQYF

v_gene: TRBV19
j_gene: TRBJ1-5
abundance: few
d_gene: NA
CDR3nt: TGTGCCAGTAGTATCCCCGGCAGGGATCAGCCCCAGCATTTT
CDR3aa: CASSIPGRDQPQHF

v_gene: TRBV28
j_gene: TRBJ2-5
abundance: NA
d_gene: NA
CDR3nt: TGTGCCAGCAGTTTCTCGGGAGCGCGAAAAGAGACCCAGTACTTC
CDR3aa: CASSFSGARKETQYF

v_gene: TRBV4-2
j_gene: TRBJ2-7
abundance: NA
d_gene: NA
CDR3nt: TGTGCCAGCAGCCAAGCGCGGGAACGGGAGCAGTACTTC
CDR3aa: CASSQAREREQYF

v_gene: TRBV18
j_gene: TRBJ2-1
abundance: NA
d_gene: TRBD2
CDR3nt: TGTGCCAGCTCACCAAGAAGCGGGGGTTCGACCTACAATGAGCAGTTCTTC
CDR3aa: CASSPRSGGSTYNEQFF

v_gene: TRBV18
j_gene: TRBJ1-2
abundance: NA
d_gene: NA
CDR3nt: TGTGCCAGCTCACCACCAATGGGTCCTTCCAGGAACTATGGCTACACCTTC
CDR3aa: CASSPPMGPSRNYGYTF

v_gene: TRBV19
j_gene: TRBJ2-7
abundance: NA
d_gene: NA
CDR3nt: TGTGCCAGTAGTATTAGGACAGATTACGAGCAGTACTTC
CDR3aa: CASSIRTDYEQYF

v_gene: TRBV6-5
j_gene: TRBJ1-2
abundance: NA
d_gene: NA
CDR3nt: TGTGCCAGCAGTTGCACCCTGGGGGCGGATGGCTACACCTTC
CDR3aa: CASSCTLGADGYTF

v_gene: TRBV4-2
j_gene: TRBJ2-5
abundance: NA
d_gene: TRBD2
CDR3nt: TGTGCCAGCAGCCCGGGACTAGCGGGAGTAGGGGAGACCCAGTACTTC
CDR3aa: CASSPGLAGVGETQYF

v_gene: TRBV23-1
j_gene: TRBJ1-1
abundance: NA
d_gene: NA
CDR3nt: TGCGCCAGCAGTCCGGCGGGGCCCTTCGACACTGAAGCTTTCTTT
CDR3aa: CASSPAGPFDTEAFF

v_gene: TRBV9
j_gene: TRBJ2-1
abundance: NA
d_gene: TRBD1
CDR3nt: TGTGCCAGCAGCTCCCGGACAGGCTCCTACAATGAGCAGTTCTTC
CDR3aa: CASSSRTGSYNEQFF

v_gene: TRBV9
j_gene: TRBJ1-3
abundance: many
d_gene: TRBD1
CDR3nt: TGTGCCAGCAGCCCCGGGACAGGGGAAGGAAACACCATATATTTT
CDR3aa: CASSPGTGEGNTIYF

v_gene: TRBV18
j_gene: TRBJ1-5
abundance: few
d_gene: NA
CDR3nt: TGTGCCAGCTCACCAGGCCCCGCGGCCCCCCAGCATTTT
CDR3aa: CASSPGPAAPQHF

v_gene: TRBV7-3
j_gene: TRBJ2-5
abundance: NA
d_gene: TRBD1
CDR3nt: TGTGCCAGCAGCCGACAGGGTTTGAAACAAGAGACCCAGTACTTC
CDR3aa: CASSRQGLKQETQYF

v_gene: TRBV3-1/TRBV3-2
j_gene: TRBJ2-3
abundance: many
d_gene: NA
CDR3nt: TGTGCCAGCAGCGGGATCGGCGGGGAAACAGATACGCAGTATTTT
CDR3aa: CASSGIGGETDTQYF

v_gene: TRBV7-3
j_gene: TRBJ1-2
abundance: few
d_gene: NA
CDR3nt: TGTGCCAGCAGCGATCAGACAGGAAGAGGCTACACCTTC
CDR3aa: CASSDQTGRGYTF

v_gene: TRBV5-8
j_gene: TRBJ1-3
abundance: NA
d_gene: TRBD1
CDR3nt: TGTGCCAGCAGCCAACAGGGGGCCCTTGGAAACACCATATATTTT
CDR3aa: CASSQQGALGNTIYF

v_gene: TRBV28
j_gene: TRBJ1-1
abundance: few
d_gene: NA
CDR3nt: TGTGCCAGCAGTTTAAATTCCTTCGGAGCTTTCTTT
CDR3aa: CASSLNSFGAFF

v_gene: TRBV15
j_gene: TRBJ2-7
abundance: NA
d_gene: TRBD1
CDR3nt: TGTGCCACCAGCATGTCCGGGACAGTCCACTACGAGCAGTACTTC
CDR3aa: CATSMSGTVHYEQYF

v_gene: TRBV7-2
j_gene: TRBJ2-7
abundance: NA
d_gene: TRBD2
CDR3nt: TGTGCCAGCAGACCTAGCGGGATCTACGAGCAGTACTTC
CDR3aa: CASRPSGIYEQYF

v_gene: TRBV3-1/TRBV3-2
j_gene: TRBJ2-7
abundance: NA
d_gene: NA
CDR3nt: TGTGCCAGCAGCCAAGGGCCCTACGAGCAGTACTTC
CDR3aa: CASSQGPYEQYF

v_gene: TRBV18
j_gene: TRBJ2-1
abundance: NA
d_gene: TRBD2
CDR3nt: TGTGCCAGCTCTCGTGGGACTAGCGGGGGTTTGGGCTCCTACAATGAGCAGTTCTTC
CDR3aa: CASSRGTSGGLGSYNEQFF

v_gene: TRBV6-1
j_gene: TRBJ2-3
abundance: NA
d_gene: NA
CDR3nt: TGTGCCAGCAGCGAAGGCGGAACAGATACGCAGTATTTT
CDR3aa: CASSEGGTDTQYF

v_gene: TRBV27
j_gene: TRBJ2-1
abundance: NA
d_gene: TRBD2
CDR3nt: TGTGCCAGCAGTTGGACTAGCGGGAGCCTGGGAGAGCAGTTCTTC
CDR3aa: CASSWTSGSLGEQFF